These 28 T cell receptor beta chains were all obtained from the same sample, sequenced in a study of PD-1 blockade in classical Hodgkin lymphoma. TCRdb keeps only in-frame clones here, not all; method: immunoSEQ multiplex PCR. The table shows some 58,000 clones, with around 90% occurring only once. All patients experienced relapse after autologous stem cell transplantation, and brentuximab vedotin exposure was variable. Specimen: peripheral blood mononuclear cells (PBMCs), collected before the second cycle of nivolumab. The receptors derive from a human donor with classical Hodgkin lymphoma.

The DNA of the CDR3 is TGTGCCAGCAGCGTGTCGCTAGCGGGGGTTCCCTACAATGAGCAGTTCTTC. Amino acid sequence: CASSVSLAGVPYNEQFF. This chain connects TRBV9 to TRBJ2-1; the match to TRBD2 covers 10 bases. V trimming: 2 bases; J trimming: 2 bases; junction bases outside the gene matches: 7. Germline V lookup: CDR1 SGDLS, CDR2 YYNGEE. This CDR3 region has 17 residues. The whole variable domain, remainder taken from reference TRBV9 and TRBJ2-1, is DSGVTQTPKHLITATGQRVTLRCSPRSGDLSVYWYQQSLDQGLQFLIQYYNGEERAKGNILERFSAQQFPDLHSELNLSSLELGDSALYFCASSVSLAGVPYNEQFFGPGTRLTVL.

As regards this clone: At one end the junction does not follow the germline gene, possibly because of a read error. V usage is TRBV2 and J usage is TRBJ2-3; 13 nucleotides align to TRBD2. The CDR3 loop spans 15 amino acids. Germline CDR1 reads SNHLY; CDR2 reads FYNNEI. The CDR3 protein is CASTELAGGPDTQYF. CDR3 in DNA: TGTGCCAGCACTGAACTAGCGGGGGGGCCAGATACGCAGTATTTT.

This clone was observed once. The chain combines TRBV7-2 with TRBJ1-4; weak D call: TRBD1 (5 bases). The CDR3 sequence is 15 residues long. Trimming removed 5 bases from V and 4 bases from J, with 14 bases in between. Germline CDR1 and CDR2: SGHTA and FQGNSA. The CDR3 region has the DNA TGTGCCAGCAGCACCCGACAGACGATTAATGAAAAACTGTTTTTT. It codes for CASSTRQTINEKLFF. Filled out from reference TRBV7-2 and TRBJ1-4, the complete variable domain reads GAGVSQSPSNKVTEKGKDVELRCDPISGHTALYWYRQSLGQGLEFLIYFQGNSAPDKSGLPSDRFSAERTGGSVSTLTIQRTQQEDSAVYLCASSTRQTINEKLFFGSGTQLSVL.

This clone was seen a few times. The chain employs TRBV6-1 and TRBJ1-5; maybe TRBD1 (5 bases). V gave up 10 bases and J gave up 3 bases, with 16 bases separating them. The germline gives CDR1 MNHNS, CDR2 SASEGT. This CDR3 region has 14 residues. CDR3 residues: CATRWGRLNQPQHF. The CDR3 nucleotides are TGTGCCACCAGGTGGGGGAGGCTCAATCAGCCCCAGCATTTT.

The J gene is TRBJ2-1, the V gene TRBV10-1; the D gene could be TRBD1 or TRBD2 (6 bases each). With 2 bases removed from V and 5 bases from J, the gap between germline ends came to 10 bases. The CDR3 is 14 residues long. Germline assignment: CDR1 WNHNN and CDR2 SYGVQD (reference sequence). The CDR3 sequence is CASSEVGGNNEQFF. For the CDR3, the DNA is TGCGCCAGCAGTGAGGTCGGGGGCAACAATGAGCAGTTCTTC.

V and J are TRBV5-5 and TRBJ2-7; 11 positions agree with TRBD2. V was pared by 0 bases and J by 3 bases, with 2 bases of the junction left unmatched. The CDR3 totals 15 residues. Per the germline V gene, CDR1 is SGHKS and CDR2 is YYEKEE (reference sequence). CDR3 sequence reads: CASSLVGLADYEQYF. DNA of the CDR3: TGTGCCAGCAGCTTGGTGGGACTAGCGGACTACGAGCAGTACTTC. The full variable domain, rest sourced from reference TRBV5-5 and TRBJ2-7, is DAGVTQSPTHLIKTRGQQVTLRCSPISGHKSVSWYQQVLGQGPQFIFQYYEKEERGRGNFPDRFSARQFPNYSSELNVNALLLGDSALYLCASSLVGLADYEQYFGPGTRLTVT.

This rearrangement joins TRBV6-5 to TRBJ2-2, with 8 bases aligning to TRBD1. CDR3 length equals 14 residues. CDR1 MNHEY and CDR2 SVGAGI come from the germline V gene. Trimming at V came to 6 bases and at J to 4 bases, leaving 4 bases not matched to a gene. The CDR3 region has the DNA TGTGCCAGCAGGGACAGGGCCCTCACCGGGGAGCTGTTTTTT. This encodes CASRDRALTGELFF.

The rearrangement links TRBV5-8 to TRBJ2-5, with 9 bases that match TRBD1. Looked up from germline, CDR1 is SGHTS and CDR2 is YDEGEE. This CDR3 spans 16 amino acids. After removal of 4 bases from V and 5 bases from J, the junction contained 12 bases not matched to a gene. CDR3 bases: TGTGCCAGCAGCATCCTTGCCTGGGACAGGGTGGAGACCCAGTACTTC. Translation gives CASSILAWDRVETQYF.

This clone was seen a few times. This chain connects TRBV10-3 to TRBJ1-6; the match to TRBD1 covers 7 bases. The CDR3 is made up of 15 amino acids. J was trimmed by 4 bases and V by 4 bases; bases with no gene match: 4. Germline loops: CDR1 ENHRY, CDR2 SYGVKD. The CDR3 DNA reads as TGTGCCATCAGTGCCCTACAGGGGTATAATTCACCCCTCCACTTT. It encodes CAISALQGYNSPLHF.

The CDR3 reads CASSVGSEAFF. In nucleotides, the CDR3 is TGTGCCAGCAGCGTAGGGAGTGAAGCTTTCTTT. The chain is built from TRBV9 and TRBJ1-1; D not resolved. The germline gives CDR1 SGDLS, CDR2 YYNGEE. Between the trimmed V and J ends, which lost 0 bases and 7 bases, there was a span of 4 bases. This CDR3 region has 11 residues.

The V and J genes are TRBV6-5 and TRBJ1-1, with 7 bases that match TRBD1. V lost 6 bases, J lost 1 base, and 5 bases stayed unmatched. This CDR3 region has 14 residues. Germline V gives CDR1 MNHEY, CDR2 SVGAGI. CDR3 sequence: CASRRQGSNTEAFF. CDR3 coding DNA: TGTGCCAGCAGGAGACAGGGCTCGAACACTGAAGCTTTCTTT.

CDR3 loop: CASSPLEDRGAETQYF. CDR3 bases: TGTGCCAGCTCACCCCTCGAGGACAGGGGAGCAGAGACCCAGTACTTC. This rearrangement joins TRBV18 to TRBJ2-5; 9 bases are shared with TRBD1. V lost 3 bases, J lost 4 bases, and 9 bases stayed unmatched. This CDR3 is 16 amino acids long. The V gene's germline CDR1 is KGHSH and CDR2 LQKENI. Together with reference TRBV18 and TRBJ2-5, the CDR3 gives the full variable domain: NAGVMQNPRHLVRRRGQEARLRCSPMKGHSHVYWYRQLPEEGLKFMVYLQKENIIDESGMPKERFSAEFPKEGPSILRIQQVVRGDSAAYFCASSPLEDRGAETQYFGPGTRLLVL.

This clone was seen only a few times. The V call is TRBV23-1, the J call TRBJ1-5; D is undetermined. TRBV23-1 is known as an ORF, though its function is uncertain. This CDR3 spans 15 amino acids. Trimming stripped 4 bases from V and 4 bases from J, with 14 bases between. In DNA, the CDR3 is TGCGCCAGCAGTCGCGGTTGGGCTCCGAATCAGCCCCAGCATTTT. It encodes CASSRGWAPNQPQHF.

The chain couples TRBV5-1 to TRBJ2-5; 7 bases agree with TRBD2. CDR1 SGHRS and CDR2 YFSETQ come from the germline V gene. The trim removed 2 bases at V and 2 bases at J, leaving 9 bases unmatched. The CDR3 contains 16 residues. CDR3 in amino acids: CASSLDGSGGQETQYF. The CDR3 DNA reads as TGCGCCAGCAGCTTAGATGGGTCGGGGGGACAAGAGACCCAGTACTTC.

The rearrangement joins TRBV2 to TRBJ2-1; no definite D call. The length of the CDR3 is 13 residues. Germline V lookup: CDR1 SNHLY, CDR2 FYNNEI. The ends were cut back, 3 bases at V and 4 bases at J, with 7 bases in the middle. The CDR3 loop reads CASSEVRYNEQFF. The CDR3 nucleotides are TGTGCCAGCAGTGAGGTCCGATACAATGAGCAGTTCTTC.

V gene TRBV30 combines with J gene TRBJ1-4; D not resolved. V gave up 5 bases and J gave up 4 bases, with 8 bases separating them. The germline CDR1 and CDR2 sequences are GTSNPN and SVGIG (reference sequence). The length of the CDR3 is 12 residues. The CDR3 loop reads CAWRSNNEKLFF. CDR3 sequence (DNA): TGTGCCTGGCGCAGCAATAATGAAAAACTGTTTTTT.

The chain employs TRBV5-4 and TRBJ2-5; TRBD1 agrees at 7 bases. Trimming at V came to 2 bases and at J to 5 bases, leaving 3 bases not matched to a gene. Germline values: CDR1 SGHNT, CDR2 YYREEE (reference sequence). The CDR3 has 13 residues. CDR3 sequence reads: CASSFGTEETQYF. The CDR3 DNA reads TGTGCCAGCAGCTTTGGGACAGAGGAGACCCAGTACTTC. Full variable domain (rest looked up from reference TRBV5-4 and TRBJ2-5): ETGVTQSPTHLIKTRGQQVTLRCSSQSGHNTVSWYQQALGQGPQFIFQYYREEENGRGNFPPRFSGLQFPNYSSELNVNALELDDSALYLCASSFGTEETQYFGPGTRLLVL.

In DNA, the CDR3 is TGCGCCAGCAGCTCGGACGGACGTAATGAAAAACTGTTTTTT. It specifies CASSSDGRNEKLFF. The V call is TRBV5-1, the J call TRBJ1-4; D unclear. Trimming stripped 3 bases from V and 4 bases from J, with 10 bases between. This CDR3 is built from 14 residues. Looked up from germline, CDR1 is SGHRS and CDR2 is YFSETQ. Based on the CDR3 plus reference TRBV5-1 and TRBJ1-4, the full variable domain is KAGVTQTPRYLIKTRGQQVTLSCSPISGHRSVSWYQQTPGQGLQFLFEYFSETQRNKGNFPGRFSGRQFSNSRSEMNVSTLELGDSALYLCASSSDGRNEKLFFGSGTQLSVL.

The gene calls are TRBV9 and TRBJ2-1; TRBD1 agrees at 9 bases. Trimming took 4 bases from V and 5 from J; bases not matched to a gene: 4. The CDR3 sequence is 14 residues long. CDR1 SGDLS and CDR2 YYNGEE come from the germline V gene. CDR3 DNA sequence: TGTGCCAGCAGCTTCGGGACAGGGAACAATGAGCAGTTCTTC. This sequence encodes CASSFGTGNNEQFF.

The chain couples TRBV5-1 to TRBJ2-3, with D possibly TRBD1 on 6 matching bases. The CDR3 consists of 14 residues. V was clipped by 1 base and J by 0 bases, with 6 bases between them. The germline V gene encodes CDR1 SGHRS and CDR2 YFSETQ. CDR3 in DNA: TGCGCCAGCAGCTTGCAGGGGAGCACAGATACGCAGTATTTT. This gives the protein CASSLQGSTDTQYF. The whole variable domain, filled in from reference TRBV5-1 and TRBJ2-3, reads KAGVTQTPRYLIKTRGQQVTLSCSPISGHRSVSWYQQTPGQGLQFLFEYFSETQRNKGNFPGRFSGRQFSNSRSEMNVSTLELGDSALYLCASSLQGSTDTQYFGPGTRLTVL.

The V call is TRBV5-1, the J call TRBJ2-3; 10 nucleotides agree with TRBD1. After removal of 4 bases from V and 4 bases from J, the junction contained 6 bases not matched to a gene. From germline, CDR1 is SGHRS and CDR2 YFSETQ. The CDR3 runs to 15 residues. Here the CDR3 DNA reads TGCGCCAGCAGCGAGACAGGGGGCGCTTCAGATACGCAGTATTTT. Translation: CASSETGGASDTQYF.

The J gene is TRBJ2-5, the V gene TRBV6-4; D is uncertain. This CDR3 spans 11 amino acids. Germline CDR1 and CDR2: MRHNA and SNTAGT. The V end was cut by 2 bases, the J end by 5 bases, with 3 bases between. The CDR3: CASSDAETQYF. For the CDR3, the DNA is TGTGCCAGCAGTGACGCTGAGACCCAGTACTTC.

The rearrangement uses TRBV5-1 and TRBJ2-7; the match to TRBD1 covers 9 bases. Per germline, CDR1 SGHRS and CDR2 YFSETQ. This CDR3 has 14 amino acids. V shed 2 bases, J shed 7 bases, and the junction held 7 bases outside the gene matches. The CDR3 here is CASSFWGTGSEQYF. In nucleotides, the CDR3 is TGCGCCAGCAGCTTCTGGGGGACAGGGTCAGAGCAGTACTTC. Drawing the rest from reference TRBV5-1 and TRBJ2-7, the complete variable domain is KAGVTQTPRYLIKTRGQQVTLSCSPISGHRSVSWYQQTPGQGLQFLFEYFSETQRNKGNFPGRFSGRQFSNSRSEMNVSTLELGDSALYLCASSFWGTGSEQYFGPGTRLTVT.

V gene TRBV14 combines with J gene TRBJ1-1; perhaps TRBD1 as D (6 bases). Germline V CDR1 and CDR2: SGHDN, FVKESK. The CDR3 loop spans 14 amino acids. The V gene lost 4 bases and the J gene lost 2 bases, with 11 bases spanning the gap. CDR3 DNA sequence: TGTGCCAGCAGCCCCGGCAGGGGAAACACTGAAGCTTTCTTT. This gives the protein CASSPGRGNTEAFF.

The J gene is TRBJ2-3, the V gene TRBV28; 7 bases are shared with TRBD1. Per germline, CDR1 MDHEN and CDR2 SYDVKM. J lost 1 base, V lost 2 bases, and 3 bases had no gene match. The CDR3 totals 15 residues. This CDR3 reads CASSLGGQRTDTQYF. In nucleotides, the CDR3 is TGTGCCAGCAGTTTAGGGGGACAGCGCACAGATACGCAGTATTTT. The full variable domain, with the rest looked up from reference TRBV28 and TRBJ2-3, is DVKVTQSSRYLVKRTGEKVFLECVQDMDHENMFWYRQDPGLGLRLIYFSYDVKMKEKGDIPEGYSVSREKKERFSLILESASTNQTSMYLCASSLGGQRTDTQYFGPGTRLTVL.

The chain is built from TRBV5-1 and TRBJ2-5; D might be TRBD1 (5 bases). The V gene lost 0 bases and the J gene lost 5 bases, with 11 bases spanning the gap. In germline, CDR1 is SGHRS, CDR2 YFSETQ. The CDR3 runs to 14 residues. The CDR3 DNA follows: TGCGCCAGCAGCTTGGTTGACAGCCTCGAGACCCAGTACTTC. Translating gives CASSLVDSLETQYF.

The chain recombines TRBV27 with TRBJ1-1; D is unresolved. CDR1 and CDR2 from the germline V gene are MNHEY and SMNVEV (reference sequence). This CDR3 comprises 12 residues. Trimming cost V 6 bases and J 8 bases, with 13 bases left between them. As DNA, the CDR3 is TGTGCCAGCAGCTCCACTCGTTTCGAAGCTTTCTTT. Protein sequence: CASSSTRFEAFF.

This chain uses TRBV6-5 with TRBJ2-3; TRBD2 matches 8 bases. The CDR3 totals 15 residues. The germline CDR1 and CDR2 sequences are MNHEY and SVGAGI. The J segment lost 2 bases and the V segment lost 5 bases, leaving 6 bases of the junction unmatched. In DNA form, the CDR3 reads TGTGCCAGCAGTGGACTGGGACTAGACACAGATACGCAGTATTTT. It yields the protein CASSGLGLDTDTQYF.